This TCR beta chain was recovered during a study of shared clonotypes between healthy human individuals. Study results and limitations: Memory subsets had estimated richness that was generally smaller than that of naive subsets. Sequencing depth was predicted to influence how clonotypes are shared among donors.

Comment on this clone: Its antigen is unidentified.

Produced via immunoSEQ multiplex PCR; TCRdb's table is partial and in-frame only. The sample yields over a million clones, around 97% seen once. Trimming at V came to 4 bases and at J to 4 bases, leaving 12 bases not matched to a gene. The V gene's germline CDR1 is SSHAT and CDR2 FNYEAQ (reference sequence). The CDR3 length is 17 residues. Sequencing was done on a sample of naive CD4+ T cells sorted from blood. Subset in this sample: CD45RA+ positively selected. The chain employs TRBV7-7 and TRBJ2-5, with 10 bases aligning to TRBD2. The receptor's source is a man aged 25 to 45 in good health. The DNA of the CDR3 is TGTGCCAGCAGCTCCCTCCACGAGGTAGCGGGAGGAGAGACCCAGTACTTC. It translates to CASSSLHEVAGGETQYF.